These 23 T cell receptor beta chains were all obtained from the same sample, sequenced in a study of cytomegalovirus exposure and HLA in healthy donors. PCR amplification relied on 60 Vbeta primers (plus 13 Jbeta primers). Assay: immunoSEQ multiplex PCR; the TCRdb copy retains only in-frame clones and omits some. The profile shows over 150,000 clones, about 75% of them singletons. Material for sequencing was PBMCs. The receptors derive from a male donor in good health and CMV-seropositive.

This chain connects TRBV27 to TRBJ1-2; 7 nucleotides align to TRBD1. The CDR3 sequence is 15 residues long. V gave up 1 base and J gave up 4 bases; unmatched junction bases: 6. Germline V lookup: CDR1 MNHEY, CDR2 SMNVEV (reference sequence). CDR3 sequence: CASSLWAGGGYGYTF. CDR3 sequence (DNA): TGTGCCAGCAGTTTATGGGCAGGGGGAGGCTATGGCTACACCTTC.

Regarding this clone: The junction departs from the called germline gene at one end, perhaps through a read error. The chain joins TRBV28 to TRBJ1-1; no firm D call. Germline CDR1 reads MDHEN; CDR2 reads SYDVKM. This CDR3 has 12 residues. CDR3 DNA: TGTGCCAGCAGATACGGGAACACTGAGGCTTTCTTT. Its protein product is CASRYGNTEAFF.

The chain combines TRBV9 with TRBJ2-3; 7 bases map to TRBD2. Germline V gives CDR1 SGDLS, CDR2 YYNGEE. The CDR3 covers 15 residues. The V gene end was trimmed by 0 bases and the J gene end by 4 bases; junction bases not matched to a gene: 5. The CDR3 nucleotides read TGTGCCAGCAGCGTAGGAATGGGGGGGTCAGATACGCAGTATTTT. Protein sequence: CASSVGMGGSDTQYF.

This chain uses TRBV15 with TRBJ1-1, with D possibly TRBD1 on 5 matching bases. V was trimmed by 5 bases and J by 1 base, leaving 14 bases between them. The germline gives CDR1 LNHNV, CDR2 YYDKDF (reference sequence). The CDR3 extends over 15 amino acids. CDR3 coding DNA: TGTGCCACCAGCCCCTCCGGACACGGGAACACTGAAGCTTTCTTT. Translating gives CATSPSGHGNTEAFF.

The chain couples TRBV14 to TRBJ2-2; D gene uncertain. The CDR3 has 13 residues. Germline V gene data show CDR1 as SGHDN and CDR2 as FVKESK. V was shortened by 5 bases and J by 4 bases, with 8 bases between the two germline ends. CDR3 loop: CASSASFTGELFF. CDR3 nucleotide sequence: TGTGCCAGCAGCGCTAGTTTCACCGGGGAGCTGTTTTTT. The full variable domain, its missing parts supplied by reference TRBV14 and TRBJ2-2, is EAGVTQFPSHSVIEKGQTVTLRCDPISGHDNLYWYRRVMGKEIKFLLHFVKESKQDESGMPNNRFLAERTGGTYSTLKVQPAELEDSGVYFCASSASFTGELFFGEGSRLTVL.

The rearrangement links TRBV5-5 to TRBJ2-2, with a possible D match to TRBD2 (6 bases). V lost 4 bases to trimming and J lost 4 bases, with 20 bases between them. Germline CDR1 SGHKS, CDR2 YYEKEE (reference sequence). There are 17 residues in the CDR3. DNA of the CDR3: TGTGCCAGCAGCGCCGGGACTTTGAGTCGGGGCACCGGGGAGCTGTTTTTT. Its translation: CASSAGTLSRGTGELFF.

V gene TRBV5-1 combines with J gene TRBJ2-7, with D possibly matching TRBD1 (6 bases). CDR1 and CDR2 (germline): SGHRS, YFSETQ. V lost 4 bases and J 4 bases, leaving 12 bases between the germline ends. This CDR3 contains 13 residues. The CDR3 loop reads CASSGDILYEQYF. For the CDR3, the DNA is TGCGCCAGCAGCGGGGACATTTTATACGAGCAGTACTTC.

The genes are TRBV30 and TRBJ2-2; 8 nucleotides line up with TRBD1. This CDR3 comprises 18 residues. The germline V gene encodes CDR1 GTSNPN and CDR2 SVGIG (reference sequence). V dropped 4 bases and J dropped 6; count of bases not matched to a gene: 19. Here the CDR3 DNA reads TGTGCCTGGAAAGCCGGGTCAGGGGGCGTCTGGTTAGCCGGGGAGCTGTTTTTT. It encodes CAWKAGSGGVWLAGELFF.

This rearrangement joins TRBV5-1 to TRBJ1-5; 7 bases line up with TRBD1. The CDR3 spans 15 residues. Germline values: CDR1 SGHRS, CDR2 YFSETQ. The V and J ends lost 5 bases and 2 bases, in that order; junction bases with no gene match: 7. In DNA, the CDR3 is TGCGCCAGCAGATTTGACACAGGGGGCAATCAGCCCCAGCATTTT. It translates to CASRFDTGGNQPQHF.

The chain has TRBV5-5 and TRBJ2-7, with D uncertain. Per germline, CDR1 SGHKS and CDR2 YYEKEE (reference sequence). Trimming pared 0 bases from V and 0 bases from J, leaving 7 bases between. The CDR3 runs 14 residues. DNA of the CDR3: TGTGCCAGCAGCTTGGTCGGTGGCTCCTACGAGCAGTACTTC. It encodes CASSLVGGSYEQYF.

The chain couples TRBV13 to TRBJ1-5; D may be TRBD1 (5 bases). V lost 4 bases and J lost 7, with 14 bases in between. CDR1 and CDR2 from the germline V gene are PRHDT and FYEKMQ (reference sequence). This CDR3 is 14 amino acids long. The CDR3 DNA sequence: TGTGCCAGCAGCTGGGGGGGAGGGGCCCAGCCCCAGCATTTT. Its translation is CASSWGGGAQPQHF.

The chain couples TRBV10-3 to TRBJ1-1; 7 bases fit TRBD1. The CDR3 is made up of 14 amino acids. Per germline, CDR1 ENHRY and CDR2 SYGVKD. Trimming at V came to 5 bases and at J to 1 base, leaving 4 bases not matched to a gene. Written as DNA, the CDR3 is TGTGCCATCAGTTCAGGGGGGCCGAACACTGAAGCTTTCTTT. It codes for CAISSGGPNTEAFF.

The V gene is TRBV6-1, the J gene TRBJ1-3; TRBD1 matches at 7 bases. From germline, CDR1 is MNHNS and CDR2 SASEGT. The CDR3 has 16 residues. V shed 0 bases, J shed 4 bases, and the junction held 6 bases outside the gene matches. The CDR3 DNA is TGTGCCAGCAGTGAAGCGCGCAGGGGGGTCGGAAACACCATATATTTT. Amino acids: CASSEARRGVGNTIYF.

The CDR3 coding sequence is TGTGCCAGCAGCTCTCTAGCGGGGGGGCCTGGCGATACGCAGTATTTT. Amino acids: CASSSLAGGPGDTQYF. The chain couples TRBV9 to TRBJ2-3; 12 bases line up with TRBD2. The CDR3 sequence is 16 residues long. Germline V gives CDR1 SGDLS, CDR2 YYNGEE. V gave up 4 bases and J gave up 6 bases; unmatched junction bases: 9.

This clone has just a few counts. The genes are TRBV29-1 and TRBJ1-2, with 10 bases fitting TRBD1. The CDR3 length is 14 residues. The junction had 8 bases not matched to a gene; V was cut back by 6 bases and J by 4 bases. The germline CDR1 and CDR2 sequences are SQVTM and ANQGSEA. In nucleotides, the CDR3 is TGCAGCGTCTCCCTGACAGGGGGCTTCTATGGCTACACCTTC. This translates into CSVSLTGGFYGYTF.

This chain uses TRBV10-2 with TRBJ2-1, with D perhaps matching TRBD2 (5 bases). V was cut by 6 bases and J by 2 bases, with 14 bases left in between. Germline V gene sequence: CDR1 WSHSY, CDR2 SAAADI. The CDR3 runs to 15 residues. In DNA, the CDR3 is TGCGCCAGCAGGATGGGAGCGGCCGCCTACAATGAGCAGTTCTTC. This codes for CASRMGAAAYNEQFF.

As DNA, the CDR3 is TGTGCCAGCAGCAAAGGCGAAGATAGCGGGGGTAATGAGCAGTTCTTC. Residues: CASSKGEDSGGNEQFF. This chain connects TRBV4-2 to TRBJ2-1; the match to TRBD2 covers 9 bases. Germline V CDR1 and CDR2: LGHNA, YNFKEQ. V shed 5 bases, J shed 7 bases, and the junction held 12 bases outside the gene matches. The CDR3 length is 16 residues.

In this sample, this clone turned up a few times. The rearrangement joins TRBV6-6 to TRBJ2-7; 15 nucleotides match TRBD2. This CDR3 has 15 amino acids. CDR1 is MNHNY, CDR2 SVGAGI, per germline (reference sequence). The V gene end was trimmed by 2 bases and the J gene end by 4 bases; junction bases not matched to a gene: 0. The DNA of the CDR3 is TGTGCCAGCAGTTACGGGACTAGCGGGGGGTACGAGCAGTACTTC. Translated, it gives CASSYGTSGGYEQYF.

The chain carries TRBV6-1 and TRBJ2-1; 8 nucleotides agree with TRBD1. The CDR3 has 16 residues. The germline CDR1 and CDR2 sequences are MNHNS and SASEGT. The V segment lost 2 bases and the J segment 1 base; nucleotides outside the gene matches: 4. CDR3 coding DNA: TGTGCCAGCAGTGAATTAGGACAGGGTTCCTACAATGAGCAGTTCTTC. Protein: CASSELGQGSYNEQFF.

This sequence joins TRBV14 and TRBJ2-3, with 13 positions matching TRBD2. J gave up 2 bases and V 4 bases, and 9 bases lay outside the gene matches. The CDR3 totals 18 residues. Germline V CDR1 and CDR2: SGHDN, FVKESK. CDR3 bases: TGTGCCAGCAGCCTACCTCGACTAGCGGGGGGATCCACAGATACGCAGTATTTT. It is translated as CASSLPRLAGGSTDTQYF.

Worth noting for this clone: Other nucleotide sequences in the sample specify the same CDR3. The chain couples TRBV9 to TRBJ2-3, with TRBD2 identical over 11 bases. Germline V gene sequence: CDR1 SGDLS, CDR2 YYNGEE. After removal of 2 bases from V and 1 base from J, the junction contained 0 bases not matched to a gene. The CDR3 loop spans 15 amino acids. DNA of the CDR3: TGTGCCAGCAGCGTTAGCGGGGGGGGCACAGATACGCAGTATTTT. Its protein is CASSVSGGGTDTQYF. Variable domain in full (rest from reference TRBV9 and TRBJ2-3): DSGVTQTPKHLITATGQRVTLRCSPRSGDLSVYWYQQSLDQGLQFLIQYYNGEERAKGNILERFSAQQFPDLHSELNLSSLELGDSALYFCASSVSGGGTDTQYFGPGTRLTVL.

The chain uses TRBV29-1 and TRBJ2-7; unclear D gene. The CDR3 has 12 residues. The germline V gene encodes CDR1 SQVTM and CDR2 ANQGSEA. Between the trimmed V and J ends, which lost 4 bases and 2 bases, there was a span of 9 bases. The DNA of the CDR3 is TGCAGCGTTGCAGGTCGCGCCTACGAGCAGTACTTC. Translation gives CSVAGRAYEQYF.

The CDR3 DNA reads TGCGCCAGCAGCCCGCGGGACAGCGTTGCTAGATCCTACGAGCAGTACTTC. Its translation is CASSPRDSVARSYEQYF. The rearrangement uses TRBV4-1 and TRBJ2-7; D perhaps matches TRBD1 (7 bases). CDR1 and CDR2 from the germline V gene are MGHRA and YSYEKL. The CDR3 length is 17 residues. V lost 4 bases and J lost 1, with 20 bases in between.